These 9 T cell receptor beta chains were all obtained from the same sample, sequenced in a study of blood T cell repertoires in COVID-19. Some clones are missing from TCRdb's copy, which holds only in-frame ones; the method was immunoSEQ multiplex PCR. The table shows over 200,000 clones, with about 90% occurring only once. Sample: peripheral blood. Every receptor here comes from a man aged 25 to 40 with COVID-19, enrolled during active disease.

J is TRBJ2-1 and V is TRBV9, with 8 bases identical to TRBD1. The germline V gene has CDR1 SGDLS and CDR2 YYNGEE. This CDR3 is built from 15 residues. The trim removed 3 bases at V and 8 bases at J, leaving 10 bases unmatched. CDR3 DNA: TGTGCCAGCAGCGCCTCAGGGGGCTCTAGAGATGAGCAGTTCTTC. This gives the protein CASSASGGSRDEQFF. Full variable domain (outside the CDR3, taken from reference TRBV9 and TRBJ2-1): DSGVTQTPKHLITATGQRVTLRCSPRSGDLSVYWYQQSLDQGLQFLIQYYNGEERAKGNILERFSAQQFPDLHSELNLSSLELGDSALYFCASSASGGSRDEQFFGPGTRLTVL.

The chain carries TRBV7-2 and TRBJ1-2; 7 bases align to TRBD1. Per the germline V gene, CDR1 is SGHTA and CDR2 is FQGNSA. The CDR3 loop spans 13 amino acids. V lost 5 bases, J lost 4 bases, and 4 bases stayed unmatched. The CDR3: CASSTGQFYGYTF. The CDR3 nucleotides are TGTGCCAGCAGCACGGGACAGTTCTATGGCTACACCTTC.

The rearrangement links TRBV6-5 to TRBJ1-3; tentative D call: TRBD1 (6 bases). CDR3 size: 16 residues. V was trimmed by 1 base and J by 3 bases, leaving 13 bases between them. CDR1 is MNHEY, CDR2 SVGAGI, per germline. CDR3: CASSYLKGEFGNTIYF. The CDR3 DNA sequence: TGTGCCAGCAGTTACTTGAAGGGGGAGTTTGGAAACACCATATATTTT.

This chain uses TRBV7-2 with TRBJ2-7; 13 bases are shared with TRBD2. The CDR3 has 15 residues. V trimming: 5 bases; J trimming: 3 bases; junction bases outside the gene matches: 4. From germline, CDR1 is SGHTA and CDR2 FQGNSA. The CDR3 protein is CASSPTSGGVYEQYF. The CDR3 bases are TGTGCCAGCAGCCCCACTAGCGGGGGGGTCTACGAGCAGTACTTC.

The chain combines TRBV6-5 with TRBJ1-1; perhaps TRBD1 as D (6 bases). The germline V gene has CDR1 MNHEY and CDR2 SVGAGI. Trimming stripped 2 bases from V and 6 bases from J, with 7 bases between. The length of the CDR3 is 12 residues. The CDR3 here is CASSYGGPEAFF. The CDR3 nucleotides read TGTGCCAGCAGTTACGGGGGCCCTGAAGCTTTCTTT.

The chain employs TRBV11-1 and TRBJ1-1, with 8 bases matching TRBD1. Trimming took 5 bases from V and 11 from J; bases not matched to a gene: 19. CDR3 length: 16 residues. Germline-derived CDR1 and CDR2 are SGHAT and FQDESV (reference sequence). CDR3 nucleotide sequence: TGTGCCAGCAGCCCTGACCCACACGGGACAGGCTTTTCGGCTTTCTTT. Protein product: CASSPDPHGTGFSAFF.

This chain links TRBV6-2 or TRBV6-3 with TRBJ1-5; D might be TRBD1 (6 bases). This CDR3 region has 15 residues. Trimming took off 6 bases at V and 7 bases at J, with 19 bases between the two ends. Germline loops: CDR1 MNHEY, CDR2 SVGEGT. CDR3: CASSPVRTGQQPQHF. The CDR3 region has the DNA TGTGCCAGCAGCCCAGTCCGAACAGGGCAGCAGCCCCAGCATTTT.

This chain connects TRBV6-5 to TRBJ1-2; D uncertain. V was shortened by 6 bases and J by 4 bases, with 12 bases between the two germline ends. The germline V gene encodes CDR1 MNHEY and CDR2 SVGAGI. The CDR3 has 13 residues. Here the CDR3 reads CASSPTIFYGYTF. Written as DNA, the CDR3 is TGTGCCAGCAGCCCGACAATCTTCTATGGCTACACCTTC.

This clone was seen once. One junction end disagrees with the germline gene, perhaps due to a read error. Other DNA variants within this sample encode the same CDR3. The rearrangement joins TRBV5-6 to TRBJ2-1; 13 bases map to TRBD2. Germline V CDR1 and CDR2: SGHDT, YYEEEE. This CDR3 is built from 17 residues. CDR3 protein: CASSWGLAGSSYNEQFF. Written as DNA, the CDR3 is TGTGCCAGCAGCTGGGGACTAGCGGGGAGCTCCTACAATGAACAGTTCTTC.